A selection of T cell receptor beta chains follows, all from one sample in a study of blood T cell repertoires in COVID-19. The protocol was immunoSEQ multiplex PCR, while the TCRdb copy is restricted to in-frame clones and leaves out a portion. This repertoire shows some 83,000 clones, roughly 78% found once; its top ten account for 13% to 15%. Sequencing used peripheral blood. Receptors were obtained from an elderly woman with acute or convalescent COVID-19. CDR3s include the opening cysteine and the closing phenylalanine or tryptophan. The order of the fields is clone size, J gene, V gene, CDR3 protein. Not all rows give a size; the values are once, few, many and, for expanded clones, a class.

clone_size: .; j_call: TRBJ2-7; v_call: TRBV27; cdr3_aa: CASSLGHAVYSYEQYF
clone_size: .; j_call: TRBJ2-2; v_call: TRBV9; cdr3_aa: CASSVGRAGELFF
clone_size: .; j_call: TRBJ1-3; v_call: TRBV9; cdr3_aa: CASSVGAYSGNTIYF
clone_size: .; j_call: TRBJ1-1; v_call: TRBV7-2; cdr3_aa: CASSLAGGRTEAFF
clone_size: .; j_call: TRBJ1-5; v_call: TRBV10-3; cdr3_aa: CAISESTGTNQPQHF
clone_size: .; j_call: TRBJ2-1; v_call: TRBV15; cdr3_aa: CATSRGRIHRYNEQFF
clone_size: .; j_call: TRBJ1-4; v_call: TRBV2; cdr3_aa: CASSEVVGHTGEKLFF
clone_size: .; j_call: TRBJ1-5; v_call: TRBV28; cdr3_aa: CASSVDRDQPQHF
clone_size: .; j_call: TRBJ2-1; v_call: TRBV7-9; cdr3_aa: CASRWTSGGSYNEQFF
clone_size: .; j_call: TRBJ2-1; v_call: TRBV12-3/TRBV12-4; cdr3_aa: CAITLGLAREQFF
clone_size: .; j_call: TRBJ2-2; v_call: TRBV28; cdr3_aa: CASSPGSAGELFF
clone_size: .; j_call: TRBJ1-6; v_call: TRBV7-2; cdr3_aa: CASSSVRGMNSPLHF
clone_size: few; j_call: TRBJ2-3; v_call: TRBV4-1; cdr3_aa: CASSRGVVDTQYF
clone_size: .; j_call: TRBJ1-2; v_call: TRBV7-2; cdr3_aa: CASSSRQNYGYTF
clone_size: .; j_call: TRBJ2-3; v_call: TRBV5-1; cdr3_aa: CASSVGAFGADGNTQYF
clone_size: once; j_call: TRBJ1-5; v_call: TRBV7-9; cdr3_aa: CASSLGAGGFQPQHF